This TCR beta chain was identified in a study of regulatory T cells in long-lasting Graves disease. This CDR3 contains 15 residues. With 0 bases clipped from V and 12 bases from J, the junction kept 8 bases outside the gene matches. The germline gives CDR1 LGHNA, CDR2 YNFKEQ. According to the study, TCR beta libraries were built with iRepertoire HTBI primers and CDR3-region Arm-PCR. TCRdb re-called the multiplex PCR reads through MiXCR, storing one row per CDR3 protein. The sample lists 510,000 or so distinct CDR3 sequences; 12% were seen once. This clonotype was seen repeatedly, ten times or more. Indicated time point: newly diagnosed GD, antithyroid drugs for less than 3 months. Extracted RNA from PBMCs served as the source of the TCR library. These same data were also listed under a study on T cells in Graves' hyperthyroidism and ophthalmopathy. In that study: The HTBI primer set served for first-round RT-PCR of the TCR CDR3. Onset of ophthalmopathy came a median around 6.2 months after the model predicted it.

The specimen was peripheral blood mononuclear cells (PBMCs), collected at new diagnosis, from a patient treated with antithyroid drugs. This chain joins TRBV4-2 and TRBJ2-1; 10 nucleotides agree with TRBD2. This receptor was taken from a woman in her 30s with Graves disease. DNA of the CDR3: TGTGCCAGCAGCCAAGATGGAGCGGGAGGGCCATGGCAGTTCTTC. Encoded protein: CASSQDGAGGPWQFF.